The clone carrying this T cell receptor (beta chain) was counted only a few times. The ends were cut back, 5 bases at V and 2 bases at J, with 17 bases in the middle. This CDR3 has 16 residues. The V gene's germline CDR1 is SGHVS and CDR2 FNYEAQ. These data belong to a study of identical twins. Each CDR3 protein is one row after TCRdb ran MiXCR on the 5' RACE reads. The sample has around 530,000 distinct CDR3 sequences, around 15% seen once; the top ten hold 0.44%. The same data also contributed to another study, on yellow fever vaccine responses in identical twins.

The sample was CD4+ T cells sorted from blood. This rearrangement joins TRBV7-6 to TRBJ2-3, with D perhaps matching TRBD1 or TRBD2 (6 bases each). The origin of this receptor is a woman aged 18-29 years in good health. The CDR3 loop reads CASSPNLRGHTDTQYF. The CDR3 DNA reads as TGTGCCAGCAGCCCCAACCTCCGGGGGCACACAGATACGCAGTATTTT.